A selection of T cell receptor beta chains follows, all from one sample in a study of blood T cell repertoires in COVID-19. Profiling relied on immunoSEQ multiplex PCR, and the TCRdb table lists in-frame clones only, not all of them. This table has fewer than 100,000 clones, 85% to 90% appearing once. Source material: peripheral blood. These receptors were obtained from a man in his fifties or sixties with acute or convalescent COVID-19. Both conserved end residues are part of each CDR3. D genes are given only for firm matches. The size entry is marked missing in some rows and otherwise reads once, few, many or a size class.

CDR3aa: CSVETSGRYGQFF; CDR3nt: TGCAGCGTTGAGACTAGCGGGAGGTATGGGCAGTTCTTC; v_gene: TRBV29-1; abundance: .; len: 13; j_gene: TRBJ2-1; d_gene: TRBD2
CDR3aa: CASRDRGGNYGYTF; CDR3nt: TGTGCCAGTAGGGACAGGGGAGGCAACTATGGCTACACCTTC; v_gene: TRBV6-5; abundance: .; len: 14; j_gene: TRBJ1-2; d_gene: TRBD1
CDR3aa: CASSVGTGGTEAFF; CDR3nt: TGTGCCAGCAGCGTAGGCACAGGGGGGACTGAAGCTTTCTTT; v_gene: TRBV9; abundance: .; len: 14; j_gene: TRBJ1-1; d_gene: TRBD1
CDR3aa: CASSQETSGGHGPFF; CDR3nt: TGCGCCAGCAGCCAAGAGACTAGCGGGGGCCATGGCCCGTTCTTC; v_gene: TRBV4-1; abundance: .; len: 15; j_gene: TRBJ2-1; d_gene: TRBD2
CDR3aa: CASSQVVAGPYTDTQYF; CDR3nt: TGTGCCAGCAGCCAAGTTGTAGCGGGGCCTTACACAGATACGCAGTATTTT; v_gene: TRBV3-1/TRBV3-2; abundance: .; len: 17; j_gene: TRBJ2-3; d_gene: TRBD2
CDR3aa: CASSLREEDQPQHF; CDR3nt: TGTGCCAGCAGTTTAAGGGAGGAAGATCAGCCCCAGCATTTT; v_gene: TRBV27; abundance: few; len: 14; j_gene: TRBJ1-5; d_gene: .
CDR3aa: CASSLGQNTEAFF; CDR3nt: TGTGCCAGCAGCTTAGGACAGAACACTGAAGCTTTCTTT; v_gene: TRBV7-9; abundance: .; len: 13; j_gene: TRBJ1-1; d_gene: .
CDR3aa: CAWSGQGVNAYEQYF; CDR3nt: TGTGCCTGGAGTGGGCAGGGGGTGAACGCCTACGAGCAGTACTTC; v_gene: TRBV30; abundance: .; len: 15; j_gene: TRBJ2-7; d_gene: TRBD1
CDR3aa: CASSFIPGAEQFF; CDR3nt: TGTGCCAGCAGTTTCATTCCTGGGGCTGAGCAGTTCTTC; v_gene: TRBV6-5; abundance: few; len: 13; j_gene: TRBJ2-1; d_gene: .
CDR3aa: CASSLQGAGGYTF; CDR3nt: TGTGCCAGCAGCTTACAGGGGGCGGGTGGCTACACCTTC; v_gene: TRBV5-8; abundance: .; len: 13; j_gene: TRBJ1-2; d_gene: TRBD1
CDR3aa: CASSLVAGLLEQFF; CDR3nt: TGTGCCAGCAGCTTAGTTGCAGGGTTACTTGAGCAGTTCTTC; v_gene: TRBV11-2; abundance: .; len: 14; j_gene: TRBJ2-1; d_gene: .
CDR3aa: CSVEVGAYEQYF; CDR3nt: TGCAGCGTTGAAGTGGGAGCCTACGAGCAGTACTTC; v_gene: TRBV29-1; abundance: .; len: 12; j_gene: TRBJ2-7; d_gene: .
CDR3aa: CASSGGVVEQFF; CDR3nt: TGTGCCAGCAGCGGGGGGGTCGTTGAGCAGTTCTTC; v_gene: TRBV3-1/TRBV3-2; abundance: once; len: 12; j_gene: TRBJ2-1; d_gene: TRBD2
CDR3aa: CAWSDRAQQFF; CDR3nt: TGTGCCTGGAGTGACAGGGCTCAGCAGTTCTTC; v_gene: TRBV30; abundance: .; len: 11; j_gene: TRBJ2-1; d_gene: .
CDR3aa: CASSYSGRGETQYF; CDR3nt: TGTGCCAGCAGTTACTCGGGCAGGGGTGAGACCCAGTACTTC; v_gene: TRBV6-6; abundance: .; len: 14; j_gene: TRBJ2-5; d_gene: .
CDR3aa: CASSLGQGRAEAFF; CDR3nt: TGTGCCAGCAGCTTGGGACAGGGGAGGGCTGAAGCTTTCTTT; v_gene: TRBV5-4; abundance: .; len: 14; j_gene: TRBJ1-1; d_gene: TRBD1
CDR3aa: CASFDGGLQETQYF; CDR3nt: TGCGCCAGCTTTGACGGGGGGCTTCAAGAGACCCAGTACTTC; v_gene: TRBV5-1; abundance: .; len: 14; j_gene: TRBJ2-5; d_gene: .
CDR3aa: CASSYPGLAGRGEQFF; CDR3nt: TGTGCCAGCAGTTACCCCGGACTAGCGGGGAGGGGTGAGCAGTTCTTC; v_gene: TRBV6-2/TRBV6-3; abundance: .; len: 16; j_gene: TRBJ2-1; d_gene: TRBD2
CDR3aa: CASSSGTSTDTQYF; CDR3nt: TGTGCCAGCAGCTCCGGGACTAGCACAGATACGCAGTATTTT; v_gene: TRBV11-1; abundance: .; len: 14; j_gene: TRBJ2-3; d_gene: .
CDR3aa: CASSQARGTEAFF; CDR3nt: TGTGCCAGCAGCCAAGCCAGGGGCACTGAAGCTTTCTTT; v_gene: TRBV14; abundance: .; len: 13; j_gene: TRBJ1-1; d_gene: .
CDR3aa: CASRRGDRGPYGYTF; CDR3nt: TGTGCCAGCAGAAGGGGGGACAGGGGGCCCTATGGCTACACCTTC; v_gene: TRBV11-3; abundance: .; len: 15; j_gene: TRBJ1-2; d_gene: TRBD1
CDR3aa: CASSTQGQGGYTF; CDR3nt: TGTGCCAGCAGCACACAGGGTCAAGGAGGCTACACCTTC; v_gene: TRBV7-2; abundance: .; len: 13; j_gene: TRBJ1-2; d_gene: .
CDR3aa: CASSPRQGSSYEQYF; CDR3nt: TGTGCCAGCAGCCCCCGACAGGGCAGCTCCTACGAGCAGTACTTC; v_gene: TRBV5-4; abundance: .; len: 15; j_gene: TRBJ2-7; d_gene: TRBD1
CDR3aa: CASSSGTGTGISAPQHF; CDR3nt: TGTGCCAGCAGCTCAGGGACCGGGACAGGAATATCAGCTCCCCAGCATTTT; v_gene: TRBV7-9; abundance: .; len: 17; j_gene: TRBJ1-5; d_gene: TRBD1
CDR3aa: CASSSSGDTQYF; CDR3nt: TGTGCCAGCAGCTCCTCCGGGGATACGCAGTATTTT; v_gene: TRBV11-3; abundance: .; len: 12; j_gene: TRBJ2-3; d_gene: .
CDR3aa: CAWDRFSYEQYF; CDR3nt: TGTGCCTGGGACAGGTTTTCCTACGAGCAGTACTTC; v_gene: TRBV30; abundance: .; len: 12; j_gene: TRBJ2-7; d_gene: .
CDR3aa: CASGLQGQGGIVNTEAFF; CDR3nt: TGTGCTAGTGGTCTACAGGGACAGGGAGGAATTGTGAACACTGAAGCTTTCTTT; v_gene: TRBV12-5; abundance: .; len: 18; j_gene: TRBJ1-1; d_gene: TRBD1
CDR3aa: CASSAGLAGFLEQFF; CDR3nt: TGTGCCAGCAGCGCCGGGCTAGCGGGGTTTCTTGAGCAGTTCTTC; v_gene: TRBV9; abundance: .; len: 15; j_gene: TRBJ2-1; d_gene: TRBD2
CDR3aa: CASSQSDRGPEAFF; CDR3nt: TGTGCCAGCAGCCAGTCCGACAGGGGCCCTGAAGCTTTCTTT; v_gene: TRBV3-1/TRBV3-2; abundance: few; len: 14; j_gene: TRBJ1-1; d_gene: TRBD1
CDR3aa: CASSDSKLAGITDTQYF; CDR3nt: TGTGCCAGCAGTGACTCGAAACTAGCGGGTATCACAGATACGCAGTATTTT; v_gene: TRBV6-4; abundance: .; len: 17; j_gene: TRBJ2-3; d_gene: TRBD2
CDR3aa: CASSSIGLAGGNEQFF; CDR3nt: TGTGCCAGCAGCTCGATTGGACTAGCGGGGGGTAATGAGCAGTTCTTC; v_gene: TRBV7-6; abundance: .; len: 16; j_gene: TRBJ2-1; d_gene: TRBD2
CDR3aa: CASSFDRSNQPQHF; CDR3nt: TGTGCCAGCAGTTTCGACAGGAGCAATCAGCCCCAGCATTTT; v_gene: TRBV2; abundance: once; len: 14; j_gene: TRBJ1-5; d_gene: .
CDR3aa: CASAVRGNQPQHF; CDR3nt: TGTGCCAGTGCGGTCCGGGGGAATCAGCCCCAGCATTTT; v_gene: TRBV7-6; abundance: .; len: 13; j_gene: TRBJ1-5; d_gene: .
CDR3aa: CASSFRTEGLNTEAFF; CDR3nt: TGCGCCAGCAGCTTCAGAACAGAAGGACTTAACACTGAAGCTTTCTTT; v_gene: TRBV5-1; abundance: once; len: 16; j_gene: TRBJ1-1; d_gene: .
CDR3aa: CASSFLVAGGEGASTDTQYF; CDR3nt: TGTGCCAGCAGTTTCCTGGTAGCGGGGGGGGAAGGTGCTAGCACAGATACGCAGTATTTT; v_gene: TRBV27; abundance: once; len: 20; j_gene: TRBJ2-3; d_gene: TRBD2
CDR3aa: CASGAGNQPQHF; CDR3nt: TGTGCCAGCGGGGCGGGCAATCAGCCCCAGCATTTT; v_gene: TRBV12-3/TRBV12-4; abundance: .; len: 12; j_gene: TRBJ1-5; d_gene: .
CDR3aa: CASTYGANEQFF; CDR3nt: TGTGCCAGCACATATGGGGCAAATGAGCAGTTCTTC; v_gene: TRBV2; abundance: .; len: 12; j_gene: TRBJ2-1; d_gene: .
CDR3aa: CASSLWGSQETQYF; CDR3nt: TGTGCCAGCAGTTTATGGGGCAGTCAAGAGACCCAGTACTTC; v_gene: TRBV27; abundance: .; len: 14; j_gene: TRBJ2-5; d_gene: .
CDR3aa: CSVGVAAYTDTQYF; CDR3nt: TGCAGCGTTGGGGTAGCGGCCTACACAGATACGCAGTATTTT; v_gene: TRBV29-1; abundance: .; len: 14; j_gene: TRBJ2-3; d_gene: .
CDR3aa: CAITSTSGSITGELFF; CDR3nt: TGTGCCATCACATCAACTAGCGGGAGTATCACCGGGGAGCTGTTTTTT; v_gene: TRBV10-3; abundance: .; len: 16; j_gene: TRBJ2-2; d_gene: TRBD2
CDR3aa: CASTTLGQPYIVTQYF; CDR3nt: TGTGCCAGCACAACCCTGGGGCAACCCTATATTGTGACCCAGTACTTC; v_gene: TRBV28; abundance: .; len: 16; j_gene: TRBJ2-5; d_gene: .
CDR3aa: CATYYRGDGYTF; CDR3nt: TGTGCCACTTACTACCGGGGAGATGGCTACACCTTC; v_gene: TRBV3-1/TRBV3-2; abundance: once; len: 12; j_gene: TRBJ1-2; d_gene: .
CDR3aa: CASSLQGTGDSPLHF; CDR3nt: TGTGCCAGCAGCTTGCAAGGGACAGGTGATTCACCCCTCCACTTT; v_gene: TRBV5-6; abundance: .; len: 15; j_gene: TRBJ1-6; d_gene: TRBD1
CDR3aa: CARSLLGSSGELFF; CDR3nt: TGTGCCAGAAGCTTGCTGGGGAGTTCGGGGGAGCTGTTTTTT; v_gene: TRBV5-3; abundance: .; len: 14; j_gene: TRBJ2-2; d_gene: .
CDR3aa: CASSSGTSGRANTGELFF; CDR3nt: TGCGCCAGCAGCAGCGGGACTAGCGGGAGGGCGAACACCGGGGAGCTGTTTTTT; v_gene: TRBV5-1; abundance: .; len: 18; j_gene: TRBJ2-2; d_gene: TRBD2
CDR3aa: CAWSPYSGTPNSPLRDTGELFF; CDR3nt: TGTGCCTGGAGTCCCTACTCGGGGACACCGAATTCTCCGCTAAGGGACACCGGGGAGCTGTTTTTT; v_gene: TRBV30; abundance: once; len: 22; j_gene: TRBJ2-2; d_gene: .
CDR3aa: CASRVPGQGTGYTF; CDR3nt: TGTGCCAGCAGGGTCCCGGGACAGGGAACTGGCTACACCTTC; v_gene: TRBV6-5; abundance: .; len: 14; j_gene: TRBJ1-2; d_gene: TRBD1
CDR3aa: CASSRPSGGHFYQETQYF; CDR3nt: TGTGCCAGCAGTCGCCCAAGCGGGGGCCACTTCTACCAAGAGACCCAGTACTTC; v_gene: TRBV6-2/TRBV6-3; abundance: once; len: 18; j_gene: TRBJ2-5; d_gene: TRBD2
CDR3aa: CASSQAGQGGEKLFF; CDR3nt: TGTGCCAGCAGCCAAGCGGGACAGGGGGGCGAAAAACTGTTTTTT; v_gene: TRBV4-2; abundance: .; len: 15; j_gene: TRBJ1-4; d_gene: TRBD1
CDR3aa: CASSLGLGGDYEQYF; CDR3nt: TGTGCCAGCAGCTTGGGGCTTGGCGGTGACTACGAGCAGTACTTC; v_gene: TRBV5-4; abundance: .; len: 15; j_gene: TRBJ2-7; d_gene: .
CDR3aa: CAISDIGLAGEEQFF; CDR3nt: TGTGCCATCAGTGATATTGGACTAGCGGGAGAGGAGCAGTTCTTC; v_gene: TRBV10-3; abundance: .; len: 15; j_gene: TRBJ2-1; d_gene: TRBD2
CDR3aa: CASSEADRENYEQYF; CDR3nt: TGTGCCAGCAGTGAGGCCGACAGGGAAAACTACGAGCAGTACTTC; v_gene: TRBV25-1; abundance: medium-sized; len: 15; j_gene: TRBJ2-7; d_gene: TRBD1
CDR3aa: CASSFSGSQFLFF; CDR3nt: TGCGCCAGCAGTTTTAGCGGGAGTCAGTTTTTGTTCTTC; v_gene: TRBV5-1; abundance: .; len: 13; j_gene: TRBJ2-1; d_gene: TRBD2
CDR3aa: CASSARLGASTDTQYF; CDR3nt: TGTGCCAGCAGCGCCCGACTGGGGGCTAGCACAGATACGCAGTATTTT; v_gene: TRBV9; abundance: few; len: 16; j_gene: TRBJ2-3; d_gene: .
CDR3aa: CASSPGGSLGATQYF; CDR3nt: TGTGCCAGCAGCCCGGGGGGGTCCCTGGGGGCTACGCAGTATTTT; v_gene: TRBV7-2; abundance: .; len: 15; j_gene: TRBJ2-3; d_gene: TRBD2
CDR3aa: CASSQRTSGYNEQFF; CDR3nt: TGTGCCAGCAGCCAAAGGACTAGCGGTTACAATGAGCAGTTCTTC; v_gene: TRBV3-1/TRBV3-2; abundance: .; len: 15; j_gene: TRBJ2-1; d_gene: TRBD2
CDR3aa: CASSLVASSGAPNEQFF; CDR3nt: TGCGCCAGCAGCTTGGTGGCCTCTAGCGGGGCCCCAAATGAGCAGTTCTTC; v_gene: TRBV5-1; abundance: .; len: 17; j_gene: TRBJ2-1; d_gene: TRBD2
CDR3aa: CASTFDRGLADTQYF; CDR3nt: TGTGCCAGCACCTTCGACAGGGGGCTCGCAGATACGCAGTATTTT; v_gene: TRBV7-9; abundance: .; len: 15; j_gene: TRBJ2-3; d_gene: TRBD1
CDR3aa: CAISESTLERNYGYTF; CDR3nt: TGTGCCATCAGTGAGTCGACATTGGAAAGAAACTATGGCTACACCTTC; v_gene: TRBV10-3; abundance: .; len: 16; j_gene: TRBJ1-2; d_gene: .
CDR3aa: CASSLDSSYNEQFF; CDR3nt: TGTGCCAGCAGCTTGGACAGCTCCTACAATGAGCAGTTCTTC; v_gene: TRBV7-2; abundance: .; len: 14; j_gene: TRBJ2-1; d_gene: .